This TCR beta chain was sequenced for a study of control samples from healthy donors and cancer patients. This table comes from immunoSEQ multiplex PCR, and its TCRdb copy is limited to in-frame clones, with some not included. Altogether about 120,000 clones are present, around nine tenths being singletons, with the ten largest covering about an eighth. With 3 bases removed from V and 0 bases from J, the gap between germline ends came to 19 bases. The germline V gene encodes CDR1 PRHDT and CDR2 FYEKMQ (reference sequence). CDR3 size: 18 residues. This receptor was identified in a young man in good health. This chain uses TRBV13 with TRBJ2-3, with D tentatively TRBD1 (5 bases). Material for sequencing was blood. In DNA form, the CDR3 reads TGTGCCAGCAGCTTCCACCTTTCGCAGGGTGGGAGCACAGATACGCAGTATTTT. Translating it yields CASSFHLSQGGSTDTQYF.